The sequence of this T cell receptor beta chain was determined in a study of control samples from healthy donors and cancer patients (TCRdb year 2020). The receptor library was made with the immunoSEQ multiplex PCR assay. In TCRdb, the immuneACCESS table is reduced to in-frame sequences with V and J assigned. These tables do not hold every clone; where another copy was compared, an unresolved V gene accounts for under half, and the others remain unexplained. The sample table records 120,000 or so clones; 75% to 95% of these occur just once. Around 2.5% of the sample is held by the ten biggest clonotypes. V gives up 5 bases and J gives up 0 bases, and the segment between their germline ends measures 7 bases. Including cysteine and phenylalanine, the CDR3 has 13 amino acids. Only the CDR3 part of the read is kept: 39 bases, read in frame from the first base. The germline V gene encodes CDR1 SGHAT and CDR2 FQNNGV.

On this clone: Its antigen remains unidentified. Nothing much larger sits one base from this clone, and base qualities are not available.

The specimen was blood. Here the chain combines TRBV11-2 and TRBJ1-1; no D segment can be confidently identified. This TCR came from a man between 18 and 29 years old in good health. The CDR3 corresponds to CASSVTLNTEAFF. The DNA is as follows: TGTGCCAGCAGCGTCACATTGAACACTGAAGCTTTCTTT.